One T cell receptor (beta chain) is described in this entry. The sample is drawn from a study of T cells expressing NK-cell markers. TCRdb reprocessed the 5' RACE reads; each CDR3 protein has one entry and no DNA is given. The sample data list 400,000 to 500,000 distinct CDR3 sequences. CDR1 is MGHDK, CDR2 SYGVNS, per germline. The length of the CDR3 is 14 residues. The chain is built from TRBV25-1 and TRBJ2-1; checking the TCRdb D call of TRBD1 is not possible without DNA. The sequencing input was blood T cells: a sorted CD56 or NKG2C T cell subset, CD4+ or CD8+ T cells, or bulk PBMC T cells (not recorded which). This sequence originates from a woman aged 18 to 75 in good health. The CDR3 loop reads CASSDRDREAEQFF.